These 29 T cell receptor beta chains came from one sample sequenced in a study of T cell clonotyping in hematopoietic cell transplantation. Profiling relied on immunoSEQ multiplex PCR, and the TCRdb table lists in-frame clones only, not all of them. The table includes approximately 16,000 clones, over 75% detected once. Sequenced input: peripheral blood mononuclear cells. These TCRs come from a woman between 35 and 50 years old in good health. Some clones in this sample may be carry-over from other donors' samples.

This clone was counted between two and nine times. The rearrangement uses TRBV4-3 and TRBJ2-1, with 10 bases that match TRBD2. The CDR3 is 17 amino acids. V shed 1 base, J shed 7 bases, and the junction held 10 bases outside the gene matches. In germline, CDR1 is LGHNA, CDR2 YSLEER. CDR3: CASSQVVAGGGWNEQFF. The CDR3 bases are TGCGCCAGCAGCCAAGTAGTAGCGGGAGGAGGTTGGAATGAGCAGTTCTTC.

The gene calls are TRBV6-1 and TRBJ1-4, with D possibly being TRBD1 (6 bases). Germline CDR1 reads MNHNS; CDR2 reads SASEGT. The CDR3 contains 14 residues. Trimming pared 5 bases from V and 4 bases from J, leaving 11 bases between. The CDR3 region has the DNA TGTGCCAGCAGTCTCCTGGACAGTAATGAAAAACTGTTTTTT. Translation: CASSLLDSNEKLFF.

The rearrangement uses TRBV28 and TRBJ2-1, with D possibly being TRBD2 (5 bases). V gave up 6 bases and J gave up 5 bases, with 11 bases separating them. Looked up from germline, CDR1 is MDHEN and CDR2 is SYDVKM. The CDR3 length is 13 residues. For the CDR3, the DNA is TGTGCCAGCAGCCCCGGGGTTGACAATGAGCAGTTCTTC. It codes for CASSPGVDNEQFF.

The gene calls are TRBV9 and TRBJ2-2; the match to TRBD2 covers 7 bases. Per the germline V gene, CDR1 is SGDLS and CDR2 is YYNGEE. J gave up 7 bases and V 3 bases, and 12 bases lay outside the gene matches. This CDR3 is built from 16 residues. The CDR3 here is CASSAQAAGMGGELFF. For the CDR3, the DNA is TGTGCCAGCAGCGCCCAGGCAGCGGGAATGGGCGGGGAGCTGTTTTTT.

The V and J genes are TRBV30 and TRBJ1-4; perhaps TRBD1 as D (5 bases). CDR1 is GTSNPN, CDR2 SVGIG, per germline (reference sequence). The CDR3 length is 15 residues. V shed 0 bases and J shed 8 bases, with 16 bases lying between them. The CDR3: CAWSVHGAYGEKLFF. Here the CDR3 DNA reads TGTGCCTGGAGTGTACATGGGGCCTATGGGGAAAAACTGTTTTTT.

CDR3 sequence: CASKSGPSYGYTF. DNA of the CDR3: TGTGCCAGCAAGTCAGGGCCCTCCTATGGCTACACCTTC. This rearrangement joins TRBV6-5 to TRBJ1-2; possibly TRBD1 for D (5 bases). Germline CDR1 reads MNHEY; CDR2 reads SVGAGI. The CDR3 length is 13 residues. V was trimmed by 7 bases and J by 4 bases, leaving 13 bases between them.

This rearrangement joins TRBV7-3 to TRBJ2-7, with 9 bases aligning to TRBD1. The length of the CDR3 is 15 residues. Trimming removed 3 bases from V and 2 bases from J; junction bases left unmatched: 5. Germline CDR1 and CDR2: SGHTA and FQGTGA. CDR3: CASSFRGTGTYEQYF. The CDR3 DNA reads TGTGCCAGCAGCTTCCGGGGGACAGGGACCTACGAGCAGTACTTC. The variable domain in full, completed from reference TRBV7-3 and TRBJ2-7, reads GAGVSQTPSNKVTEKGKYVELRCDPISGHTALYWYRQSLGQGPEFLIYFQGTGAADDSGLPNDRFFAVRPEGSVSTLKIQRTERGDSAVYLCASSFRGTGTYEQYFGPGTRLTVT.

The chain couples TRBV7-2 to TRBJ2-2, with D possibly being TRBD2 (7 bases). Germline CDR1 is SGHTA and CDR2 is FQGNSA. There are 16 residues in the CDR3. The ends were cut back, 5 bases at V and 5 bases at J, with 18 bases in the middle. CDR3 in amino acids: CASSPRGGGGTGELFF. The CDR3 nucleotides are TGTGCCAGCAGCCCGCGGGGAGGGGGTGGAACCGGGGAGCTGTTTTTT.

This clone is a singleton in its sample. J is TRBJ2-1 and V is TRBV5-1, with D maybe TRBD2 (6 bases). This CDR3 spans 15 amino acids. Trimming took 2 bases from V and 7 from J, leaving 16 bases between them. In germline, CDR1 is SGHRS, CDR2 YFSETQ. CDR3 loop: CASSFGGTNRNEQFF. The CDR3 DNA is TGCGCCAGCAGCTTCGGCGGGACGAACCGGAATGAGCAGTTCTTC.

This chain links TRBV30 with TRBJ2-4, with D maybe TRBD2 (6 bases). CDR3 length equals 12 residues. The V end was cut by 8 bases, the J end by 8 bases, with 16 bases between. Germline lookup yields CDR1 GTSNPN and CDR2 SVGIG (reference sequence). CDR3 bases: TGTGCCCTTGAGACGGGCGGGGACATTCAGTACTTC. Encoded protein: CALETGGDIQYF.

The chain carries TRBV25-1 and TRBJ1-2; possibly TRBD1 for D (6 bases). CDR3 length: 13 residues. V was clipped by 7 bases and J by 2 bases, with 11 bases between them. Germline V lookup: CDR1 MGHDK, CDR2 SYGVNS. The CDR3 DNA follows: TGTGCCAGCATAGGGGGACAAAACTATGGCTACACCTTC. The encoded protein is CASIGGQNYGYTF.

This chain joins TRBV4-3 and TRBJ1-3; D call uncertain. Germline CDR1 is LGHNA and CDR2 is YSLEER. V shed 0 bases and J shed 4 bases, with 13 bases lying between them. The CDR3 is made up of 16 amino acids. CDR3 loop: CASSQDLSESGNTIYF. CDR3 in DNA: TGCGCCAGCAGCCAAGATCTTTCTGAGTCGGGAAACACCATATATTTT.

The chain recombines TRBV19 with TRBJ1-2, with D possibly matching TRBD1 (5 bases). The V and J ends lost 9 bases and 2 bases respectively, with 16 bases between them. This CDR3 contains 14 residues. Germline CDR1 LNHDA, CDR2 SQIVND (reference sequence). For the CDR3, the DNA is TGTGCCAGCCGAGGGACCCGTCAGAACTATGGCTACACCTTC. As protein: CASRGTRQNYGYTF.

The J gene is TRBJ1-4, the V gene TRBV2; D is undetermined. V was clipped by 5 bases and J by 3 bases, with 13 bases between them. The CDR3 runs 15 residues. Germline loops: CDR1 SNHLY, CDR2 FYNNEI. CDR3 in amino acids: CASSIKGLANEKLFF. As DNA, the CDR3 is TGTGCCAGCAGTATTAAGGGTTTAGCTAATGAAAAACTGTTTTTT.

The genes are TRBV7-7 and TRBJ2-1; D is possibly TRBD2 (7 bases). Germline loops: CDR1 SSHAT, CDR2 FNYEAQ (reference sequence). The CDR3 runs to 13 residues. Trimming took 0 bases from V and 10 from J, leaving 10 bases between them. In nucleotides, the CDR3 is TGTGCCAGCAGCTTAGCCGGGGGGCGGGAGCAGTTCTTC. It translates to CASSLAGGREQFF.

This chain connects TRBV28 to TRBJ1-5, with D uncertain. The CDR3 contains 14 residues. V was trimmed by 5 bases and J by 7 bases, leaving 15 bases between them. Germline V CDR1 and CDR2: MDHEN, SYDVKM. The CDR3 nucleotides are TGTGCCAGCAGTACCCTTGTGGGCAGGCAGCCCCAGCATTTT. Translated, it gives CASSTLVGRQPQHF.

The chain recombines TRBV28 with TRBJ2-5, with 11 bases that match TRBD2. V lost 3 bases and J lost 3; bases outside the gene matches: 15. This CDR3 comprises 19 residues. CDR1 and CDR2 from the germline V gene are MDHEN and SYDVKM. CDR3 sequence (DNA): TGTGCCAGCAGTTTGGAACTAGCGGGAGAGAGGCGGGCAGAAGAGACCCAGTACTTC. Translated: CASSLELAGERRAEETQYF.

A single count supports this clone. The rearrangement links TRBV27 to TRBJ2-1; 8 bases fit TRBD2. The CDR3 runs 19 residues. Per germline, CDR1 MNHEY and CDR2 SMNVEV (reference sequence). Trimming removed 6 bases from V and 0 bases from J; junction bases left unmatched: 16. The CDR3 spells CASSSRTLYSGISYNEQFF. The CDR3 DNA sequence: TGTGCCAGCAGCTCACGCACACTCTATAGCGGGATCTCCTACAATGAGCAGTTCTTC.

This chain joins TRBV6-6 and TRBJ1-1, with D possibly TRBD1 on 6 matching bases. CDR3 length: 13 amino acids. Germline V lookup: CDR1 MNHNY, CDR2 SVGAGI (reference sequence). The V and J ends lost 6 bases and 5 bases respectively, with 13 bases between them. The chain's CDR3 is CASSRQAATEAFF. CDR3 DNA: TGTGCCAGCAGCAGACAGGCAGCAACTGAAGCTTTCTTT.

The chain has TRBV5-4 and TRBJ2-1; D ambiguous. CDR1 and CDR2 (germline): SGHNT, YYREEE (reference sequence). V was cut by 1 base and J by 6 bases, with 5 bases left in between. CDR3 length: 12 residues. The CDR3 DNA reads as TGTGCCAGCAGCTTGTTTTCCAATGAGCAGTTCTTC. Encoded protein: CASSLFSNEQFF.

CDR3: CAISVSQESEQYF. In nucleotides, the CDR3 is TGTGCCATCAGTGTCAGTCAGGAGTCAGAGCAGTACTTC. The V and J genes are TRBV10-3 and TRBJ2-7; no definite D call. V was cut by 4 bases and J by 7 bases, with 14 bases left in between. The germline CDR1 and CDR2 sequences are ENHRY and SYGVKD. This CDR3 spans 13 amino acids.

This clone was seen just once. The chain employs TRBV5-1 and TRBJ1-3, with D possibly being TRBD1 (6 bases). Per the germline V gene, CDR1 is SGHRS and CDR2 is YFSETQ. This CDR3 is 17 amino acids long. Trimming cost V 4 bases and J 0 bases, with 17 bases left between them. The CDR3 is CASSLGQTGNSGNTIYF. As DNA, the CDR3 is TGCGCCAGCAGCCTGGGCCAAACAGGGAACTCTGGAAACACCATATATTTT.

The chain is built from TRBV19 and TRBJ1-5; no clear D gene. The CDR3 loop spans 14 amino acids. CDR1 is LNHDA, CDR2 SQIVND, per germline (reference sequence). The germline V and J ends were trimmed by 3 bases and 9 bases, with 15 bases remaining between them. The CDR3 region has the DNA TGTGCCAGTAGTATTCAGGACCGGGTAGGGCCCCAGCATTTT. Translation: CASSIQDRVGPQHF.

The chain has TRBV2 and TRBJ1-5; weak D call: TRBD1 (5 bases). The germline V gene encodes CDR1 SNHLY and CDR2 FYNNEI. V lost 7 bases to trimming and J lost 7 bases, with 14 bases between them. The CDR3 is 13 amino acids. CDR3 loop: CASILRGGQPQHF. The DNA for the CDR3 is TGTGCCAGCATCCTTAGGGGAGGGCAGCCCCAGCATTTT.

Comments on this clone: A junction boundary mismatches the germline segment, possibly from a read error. The DNA for the CDR3 is TGTGCCATCAGTGAGTTTCCAGGGGGGCAGACTAGCGATGAGCAGTTCTTC. Translation: CAISEFPGGQTSDEQFF. The J gene is TRBJ2-1, the V gene TRBV6-1, with a possible D match to TRBD2 (8 bases). Germline CDR1 is MNHNS and CDR2 is SASEGT. The CDR3 spans 17 residues.

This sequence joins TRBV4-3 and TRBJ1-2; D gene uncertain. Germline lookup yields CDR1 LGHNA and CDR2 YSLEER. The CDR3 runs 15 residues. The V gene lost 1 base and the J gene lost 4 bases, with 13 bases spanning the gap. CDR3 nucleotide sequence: TGCGCCAGCAGCCAAGGAGTCCAAGGCGGCTATGGCTACACCTTC. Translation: CASSQGVQGGYGYTF.

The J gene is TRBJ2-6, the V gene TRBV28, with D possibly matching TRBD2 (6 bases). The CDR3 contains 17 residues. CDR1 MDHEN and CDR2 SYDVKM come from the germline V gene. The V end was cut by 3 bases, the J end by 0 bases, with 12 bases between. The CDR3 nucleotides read TGTGCCAGCAGTTTGGGGGGTCTCCGCTCTGGGGCCAACGTCCTGACTTTC. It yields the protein CASSLGGLRSGANVLTF. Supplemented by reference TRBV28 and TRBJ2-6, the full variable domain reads DVKVTQSSRYLVKRTGEKVFLECVQDMDHENMFWYRQDPGLGLRLIYFSYDVKMKEKGDIPEGYSVSREKKERFSLILESASTNQTSMYLCASSLGGLRSGANVLTFGAGSRLTVL.

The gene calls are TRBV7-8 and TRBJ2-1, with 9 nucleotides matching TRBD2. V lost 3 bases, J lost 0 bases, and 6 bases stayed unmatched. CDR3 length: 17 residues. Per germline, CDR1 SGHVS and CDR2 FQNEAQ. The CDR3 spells CASSFTGLASSYNEQFF. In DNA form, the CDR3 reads TGTGCCAGCAGCTTCACCGGACTAGCGAGCTCCTACAATGAGCAGTTCTTC.

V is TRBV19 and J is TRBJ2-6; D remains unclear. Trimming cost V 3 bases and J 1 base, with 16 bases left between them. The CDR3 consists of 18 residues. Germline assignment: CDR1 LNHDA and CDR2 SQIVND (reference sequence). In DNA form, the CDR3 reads TGTGCCAGTAGTATTAAGTATCTTGACGGTTCTGGGGCCAACGTCCTGACTTTC. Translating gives CASSIKYLDGSGANVLTF.